Following are 14 T cell receptor beta chains from one sample sequenced in a study of radiation and T cells in renal cell carcinoma. The time point here: baseline pretreatment blood. Stated treatment: 15 Gy SBRT to primary tumor, nephrectomy 4 weeks later. Method: immunoSEQ multiplex PCR; TCRdb's copy keeps in-frame clones and lacks some. The sample shows about 95,000 clones, around 88% of them seen only once. The sample in question was blood, obtained from a patient whose treatment included radiotherapy and nephrectomy. These TCRs come from a man aged 50-59 years with renal cell carcinoma.

The chain joins TRBV10-2 to TRBJ2-3; TRBD2 might be the D (6 bases). The germline V gene has CDR1 WSHSY and CDR2 SAAADI. V lost 6 bases, J lost 0 bases, and 10 bases lay in between. The CDR3 sequence is 14 residues long. Written as DNA, the CDR3 is TGCGCCAGCAGGGCGGGATTAAGCACAGATACGCAGTATTTT. Amino acid sequence: CASRAGLSTDTQYF.

This clone has a single count. The chain combines TRBV14 with TRBJ2-6; D uncertain. The V end was cut by 3 bases, the J end by 0 bases, with 12 bases between. CDR1 SGHDN and CDR2 FVKESK come from the germline V gene. The length of the CDR3 is 17 residues. For the CDR3, the DNA is TGTGCCAGCAGCCAGTTCCACGGCCACTCTGGGGCCAACGTCCTGACTTTC. Residues: CASSQFHGHSGANVLTF.

The chain is built from TRBV5-6 and TRBJ1-2, with 9 bases aligning to TRBD1. The junction had 2 bases not matched to a gene; V was cut back by 1 base and J by 10 bases. CDR1 and CDR2 from the germline V gene are SGHDT and YYEEEE. There are 12 residues in the CDR3. CDR3 loop: CASSLRTGDYTF. The DNA of the CDR3 is TGTGCCAGCAGCTTGAGGACAGGGGACTACACCTTC. The full variable domain, its missing parts supplied by reference TRBV5-6 and TRBJ1-2, is DAGVTQSPTHLIKTRGQQVTLRCSPKSGHDTVSWYQQALGQGPQFIFQYYEEEERQRGNFPDRFSGHQFPNYSSELNVNALLLGDSALYLCASSLRTGDYTFGSGTRLTVV.

This clone was observed a single time. The chain links TRBV5-1 to TRBJ1-1, with D tentatively TRBD1 (5 bases). The V and J ends lost 1 base and 3 bases respectively, with 7 bases between them. CDR3 length: 13 residues. The germline gives CDR1 SGHRS, CDR2 YFSETQ. The CDR3 coding sequence is TGCGCCAGCAGCTTGCGGGGGGACACTGAAGCTTTCTTT. It specifies CASSLRGDTEAFF.

This clone was counted at least ten times. This chain connects TRBV4-2 to TRBJ1-5, with D tentatively TRBD1 (6 bases). Germline-derived CDR1 and CDR2 are LGHNA and YNFKEQ. Trimming pared 1 base from V and 8 bases from J, leaving 12 bases between. The CDR3 totals 14 residues. In DNA form, the CDR3 reads TGTGCCAGCAGCCAAGCCGGTCAGGGGAAGCCCCAGCATTTT. It specifies CASSQAGQGKPQHF.

This chain connects TRBV5-4 to TRBJ2-3, with D hard to call. CDR1 is SGHNT, CDR2 YYREEE, per germline (reference sequence). Between the trimmed V and J ends, which lost 1 base and 6 bases, there was a span of 9 bases. The CDR3 is 13 amino acids. CDR3: CASSLSASDTQYF. CDR3 DNA sequence: TGTGCCAGCAGCTTGTCCGCGTCGGATACGCAGTATTTT.

The V call is TRBV5-1, the J call TRBJ2-1; the match to TRBD1 covers 7 bases. V lost 4 bases and J lost 3; bases outside the gene matches: 4. CDR1 is SGHRS and CDR2 is YFSETQ in the germline V gene. The CDR3 spans 14 residues. This chain's CDR3 is CASSVQGSYNEQFF. CDR3 DNA sequence: TGCGCCAGCAGCGTACAGGGGAGCTACAATGAGCAGTTCTTC.

Turning to this clone: Its ends do not fully match the called genes, so a read error is possible. The chain is built from TRBV6-1 and TRBJ1-4; the D is unclear. Germline loops: CDR1 MNHNS, CDR2 SASEGT. The CDR3 runs 11 residues. The CDR3 DNA reads TGTGCCAGCAGTGCACTCTCCCCCGGGGTTTTT. This encodes CASSALSPGVF.

The chain links TRBV14 to TRBJ2-5; D perhaps matches TRBD1 (5 bases). CDR1 SGHDN and CDR2 FVKESK come from the germline V gene. The CDR3 has 14 residues. The V end lost 0 bases, the J end lost 5 bases, and 10 bases lay between the germline ends. CDR3 sequence (DNA): TGTGCCAGCAGCCAAGACAGGGTCCGGGAGACCCAGTACTTC. It encodes CASSQDRVRETQYF.

CDR3 amino acids: CASNRKGQGPYEQYF. For the CDR3, the DNA is TGTGCTAGTAATCGTAAGGGACAGGGCCCCTACGAGCAGTACTTC. J is TRBJ2-7 and V is TRBV12-5; 9 nucleotides line up with TRBD1. The CDR3 spans 15 residues. Germline CDR1 is LGHNT and CDR2 is FRNRAP. The V segment lost 8 bases and the J segment 2 bases; nucleotides outside the gene matches: 10.

The rearrangement joins TRBV4-2 to TRBJ2-7; 12 bases are shared with TRBD2. The CDR3 is 16 residues long. Germline assignment: CDR1 LGHNA and CDR2 YNFKEQ. The V and J ends lost 0 bases and 2 bases, in that order; junction bases with no gene match: 2. DNA for the CDR3: TGTGCCAGCAGCCAAGATTGGACTAGCGGGGCCTACGAGCAGTACTTC. The encoded protein is CASSQDWTSGAYEQYF.

The chain uses TRBV2 and TRBJ2-5; D may match TRBD1 or TRBD2 (5 bases each). Germline V gene data show CDR1 as SNHLY and CDR2 as FYNNEI. The V gene lost 7 bases and the J gene lost 2 bases, with 14 bases spanning the gap. The CDR3 runs to 14 residues. The CDR3 coding sequence is TGTGCCAGCAACGAAGGGACGGAGCAAGAGACCCAGTACTTC. Its translation is CASNEGTEQETQYF.

The chain uses TRBV27 and TRBJ2-7, with a weak D call TRBD2 (6 bases). This CDR3 contains 13 residues. Trimming pared 4 bases from V and 2 bases from J, leaving 9 bases between. Per germline, CDR1 MNHEY and CDR2 SMNVEV (reference sequence). The CDR3 coding sequence is TGTGCCAGCAGTTGGGGGGTTACCTACGAGCAGTACTTC. Its translation is CASSWGVTYEQYF.

V usage is TRBV2 and J usage is TRBJ1-5, with D perhaps matching TRBD1 (5 bases). Trimming took 3 bases from V and 5 from J, leaving 14 bases between them. Germline CDR1 is SNHLY and CDR2 is FYNNEI. The CDR3 contains 15 residues. CDR3 region: CASSDRRQFHQPQHF. CDR3 nucleotides: TGTGCCAGCAGTGATCGTAGACAGTTCCATCAGCCCCAGCATTTT. The whole variable domain, remainder taken from reference TRBV2 and TRBJ1-5, is EPEVTQTPSHQVTQMGQEVILRCVPISNHLYFYWYRQILGQKVEFLVSFYNNEISEKSEIFDDQFSVERPDGSNFTLKIRSTKLEDSAMYFCASSDRRQFHQPQHFGDGTRLSIL.